This T cell receptor beta chain was found in a study of PD-1 blockade in classical Hodgkin lymphoma (dated by TCRdb to about 2020). General notes on the study: Nivolumab dosing was 3 mg/kg intravenously every 2 weeks, continuing until either disease progression or unacceptable toxicity. A peripheral blood immune signature of response to PD-1 blockade in classical Hodgkin lymphoma was defined using TCR beta sequencing and CyTOF.

The Qiagen DNeasy kit was used to extract genomic DNA both from unsorted PBMCs and from the negatively selected CD4+ and CD8+ fractions. Amplification of TCR beta CDR3 regions was done by immunoSEQ multiplex PCR with primers that anneal to V and J segments. Amplification bias was minimized using a synthetic immune receptor repertoire, and residual bias was removed computationally after sequencing. The published analysis was carried out like this. Custom Python scripts were used to quantify repertoire diversity as the Shannon entropy index. Unsorted, CD4+ and CD8+ repertoires were examined separately, except in combined analyses, for which CD4+ and CD8+ sequences were merged in silico. Clonal expansion was defined as at least a 2-fold frequency increase after treatment relative to C1D1, with a pseudocount of 0.5 for undetected baseline clones. Clones with 0 or 1 copy at C1D1 were classified as singleton clones, and clones with 2 or more copies were classified as non-singleton clones. By matching protein sequences in sorted samples from the same patient, clones expanded in unsorted samples were annotated as CD4+, CD8+ or unknown. Wilcoxon tests were applied to paired samples to test diversity changes from C1D1 to C4D1. Here the immuneACCESS table is served through TCRdb, limited to in-frame sequences with V and J called. Missing clones are a known gap in these copies; in checked studies unresolved V genes cover under half, and the rest lacks a known reason. V and J calls and clone size come straight from that table; D and trimming were deduced from the DNA. In all, the sample holds 25,000 to 30,000 clones, and 88% of those were seen once. In total, the top ten clones hold over 6.5% of the sample.

For CDR1 and CDR2, the germline V gene (reference sequence) lists SEHNR and FQNEAQ. The CDR3, cysteine through phenylalanine, is 16 amino acids long. Just CDR3 DNA is preserved here, 48 bases in frame from base 1. The trim is 5 bases for V and 5 bases for J, with a gap of 19 bases between the germline ends. This specimen's time point label, interpreted: cycle 1 day 1 (C1D1), immediately before nivolumab initiation. All trial patients had relapsed after autologous stem cell transplantation, with cohorts A, B and C differing in prior brentuximab vedotin exposure. A Miltenyi CD8+ T cell isolation kit was used for magnetic negative selection to purify CD8+ T cells from thawed PBMCs. The trial cohort included 50 or so patients with relapsed/refractory classical Hodgkin lymphoma, and each patient had a best overall response of complete response, partial response or progressive disease. In the multi-cohort phase II CheckMate 205 trial, trial patients received single-agent nivolumab. An independent review committee assessed best overall response by applying the 2007 International Working Group response criteria. Trial PBMCs were obtained immediately prior to nivolumab initiation (C1D1) and on therapy at cycle 2 day 1 and cycle 4 day 1. After peripheral blood was drawn into 8 mL Vacutainer Cell Preparation Tubes, PBMCs were isolated by centrifugation and then cryopreserved. Purified CD4+ and CD8+ fractions were prepared only for cases in which an additional PBMC sample was available. Magnetically labelled cells were removed on LS columns in a quadroMACS separator, and the flow-through was collected as the purified fraction.

Study-wide findings and limitations: By C4D1, a significant rise was seen in CD4+ TCR diversity but not in CD8+ TCR diversity (p=0.0027 vs p=0.16), and the rise was most apparent among complete responders (p=0.02). Lower diversity was observed in patients in whom nivolumab was started less than 1 year after ASCT, and these patients were excluded from later analyses so that confounding by immune reconstitution would be avoided. Baseline TCR diversity was reported as lower in newly diagnosed patients than in healthy donors, and lower still in relapsed/refractory patients. Trial patients with a complete response had baseline diversity similar to that of newly diagnosed patients, while partial responders and progressors had significantly lower diversity. The study was restricted to a single clinical trial cohort, and the causes of repertoire differences, possibly disease activity or prior therapy, were left undefined.

In the case of this clone: Its antigen remains undetermined. Within one base of it there is no much larger clone, and no base qualities were kept.

This clonotype was sampled from a human donor with classical Hodgkin lymphoma. The V and J genes are TRBV7-9 and TRBJ2-1, with TRBD2 perhaps the D gene, on 6 matching bases. Sample: CD8+ T cells from blood, taken at baseline. The DNA sequence follows: TGTGCCAGCAGCGGACTGGGGCGGGACCGAAACAATGAGCAGTTCTTC. This yields the protein CASSGLGRDRNNEQFF.